This T cell receptor (beta chain) is drawn from a study of T cell responses to AZD1222 COVID-19 vaccine. Overall study results and limits: With two AZD1222 doses given, Spike-specific TCR breadth and depth both rose. The study found vaccine-associated CD4 TCRs spanning spike, dominant at 160-218 and 743-854. Possibly, clonal diversity was underestimated; donors were largely white British and included more females.

A remark on this clone: Its antigen remains unknown.

With 1 base removed from V and 0 bases from J, the gap between germline ends came to 15 bases. Germline CDR1 reads SEHNR; CDR2 reads FQNEAQ (reference sequence). The CDR3 loop spans 17 amino acids. Using immunoSEQ multiplex PCR, the repertoire was profiled, and TCRdb retains in-frame clones only, with some absent. The sample shows 120,000 or so clones, approximately 80% of them seen only once. This material consisted of peripheral blood, taken 28 days after the second AZD1222 dose. The clonotype comes from an adult who received the AZD1222 COVID-19 vaccine. V and J are TRBV7-9 and TRBJ1-2; D ambiguous. The CDR3 sequence: CASSLDGLLFSNYGYTF. In nucleotides, the CDR3 is TGTGCCAGCAGCTTAGACGGACTCCTCTTCTCTAACTATGGCTACACCTTC. The full variable domain, rest sourced from reference TRBV7-9 and TRBJ1-2, is DTGVSQNPRHKITKRGQNVTFRCDPISEHNRLYWYRQTLGQGPEFLTYFQNEAQLEKSRLLSDRFSAERPKGSFSTLEIQRTEQGDSAMYLCASSLDGLLFSNYGYTFGSGTRLTVV.